A single T cell receptor (beta chain) is shown here with its context. No antigen is known for it. RNA transcripts provided the source from which TCR beta CDR3 regions were amplified. When the TCR CDR3 underwent first-round RT-PCR, the HTBI primer set was used. Via MiXCR, TCRdb re-called the multiplex PCR reads, giving one row per CDR3 protein. This table has roughly 750,000 distinct CDR3 sequences, 16% appearing once. The CDR3 runs to 15 residues. The V and J ends lost 2 bases and 3 bases respectively, with 11 bases between them. In germline, CDR1 is ENHRY, CDR2 SYGVKD. This entry is derived from a study of T cells in Graves' hyperthyroidism and ophthalmopathy. Across the study: Peripheral blood samples were taken at initial diagnosis, prior to any treatment. Findings and limits, study-wide: Most expanded thyroid clonotypes above 0.001 recurred in blood.

Sequenced material: blood. This chain links TRBV10-3 with TRBJ2-1; D might be TRBD1 (5 bases). The TCR was taken from a man aged 18-30 years with Graves' hyperthyroidism. CDR3 coding DNA: TGTGCCATCAGTGAGAGAGTCCAGGGCTACAATGAGCAGTTCTTC. It specifies CAISERVQGYNEQFF.